This entry features one T cell receptor (beta chain) sequence. Antigen unknown. Amplification used 60 Vbeta primers and 13 Jbeta primers. The data were produced by immunoSEQ multiplex PCR, yet TCRdb's version contains in-frame clones alone and is incomplete. The data hold 150,000 to 200,000 clones, with roughly 72% observed a single time. These data come from a study of cytomegalovirus exposure and HLA in healthy donors. Looked up from germline, CDR1 is SGHRS and CDR2 is YFSETQ. Trimming shortened V by 3 bases and J by 3 bases, and 20 bases separated the two germline ends. This CDR3 spans 17 amino acids. Study-wide findings and caveats: For TCR beta chains, V- and J-gene trimming was later linked to a missense DCLRE1C variant. Reports credit the classifier with highly specific, highly sensitive diagnosis of cytomegalovirus status.

Sequencing was carried out using PBMCs. The chain carries TRBV5-1 and TRBJ2-3; the D gene is possibly TRBD2 (6 bases). This TCR was recovered from a man aged 25 to 45 in good health and CMV-seronegative. CDR3 residues: CASSSVQRGSGTDTQYF. CDR3 nucleotide sequence: TGCGCCAGCAGCTCCGTTCAACGGGGGAGCGGGACAGATACGCAGTATTTT.